These T cell receptor beta chains were read from a single sample in a study of OX40 agonist ivuxolimab in advanced cancers. Assay: immunoSEQ multiplex PCR; the TCRdb copy retains only in-frame clones and omits some. The table includes approximately 74,000 clones, around 82% detected once. The specimen comprised CD4+ or CD8+ T cells sorted from blood, sampled in a trial of the OX40 agonist ivuxolimab. These receptors were obtained from an adult with an advanced solid tumor such as melanoma, head and neck, liver or kidney cancer. Each CDR3 is given with its conserved first and last residue. Each record gives: J gene, V gene, clone size, D gene, CDR3 protein, CDR3 DNA. The D gene is left open where the match is weak. Rows give clone size only sometimes, using once, few, many, or a class for an expanded clone.

>TRBJ2-7|TRBV11-2|once|TRBD1
CASSRQIPGTGGYEQYF
TGTGCCAGCAGCCGACAAATCCCCGGGACAGGGGGCTACGAGCAGTACTTC
>TRBJ2-5|TRBV2|.|.
CASSATGWDQETQYF
TGTGCCAGCAGTGCGACAGGCTGGGACCAAGAGACCCAGTACTTC
>TRBJ2-7|TRBV5-1|.|TRBD1
CASSQKTGLPVGEQYF
TGCGCCAGCAGCCAAAAGACAGGGCTCCCTGTTGGGGAGCAGTACTTC
>TRBJ1-2|TRBV6-6|.|.
CASSGSGLLRRYTF
TGTGCCAGCAGTGGTTCGGGACTACTTCGGCGCTACACCTTC
>TRBJ1-1|TRBV6-1|.|TRBD1
CASGRGLGTEAFF
TGTGCCAGCGGAAGGGGGCTAGGCACTGAAGCTTTCTTT
>TRBJ1-1|TRBV16|.|TRBD1
CASSRDRVNTEAFF
TGTGCCAGCAGCCGGGACAGGGTGAACACTGAAGCTTTCTTT
>TRBJ1-5|TRBV6-1|.|.
CASSVRGGNTNQPQHF
TGTGCCAGCAGTGTCCGGGGGGGGAATACTAATCAGCCCCAGCATTTT
>TRBJ1-2|TRBV28|.|TRBD1
CASTGQINYGYTF
TGTGCCAGCACGGGACAGATTAACTATGGCTACACCTTC
>TRBJ2-2|TRBV7-2|.|TRBD2
CASSLNGGATGELFF
TGTGCCAGCAGCTTAAACGGGGGGGCCACCGGGGAGCTGTTTTTT
>TRBJ1-5|TRBV30|.|.
CAWITGFNQPQHF
TGTGCCTGGATAACAGGGTTCAATCAGCCCCAGCATTTT
>TRBJ2-2|TRBV7-3|.|TRBD1
CASSLTSTGGRSGELFF
TGTGCCAGCAGCTTAACGTCGACAGGGGGCCGTAGCGGGGAGCTGTTTTTT
>TRBJ2-1|TRBV25-1|.|TRBD2
CASSEPRGGSYNEQFF
TGTGCCAGCAGTGAACCGCGGGGGGGCTCCTACAATGAGCAGTTCTTC
>TRBJ1-1|TRBV20-1|.|.
CSAWGNTEAFF
TGCAGTGCCTGGGGTAACACTGAAGCTTTCTTT
>TRBJ2-1|TRBV30|.|.
CAWSVLGSQAYNEQFF
TGTGCCTGGAGTGTATTAGGGTCGCAGGCCTACAATGAGCAGTTCTTC
>TRBJ2-1|TRBV5-1|.|.
CASSFGGGTYNEQFF
TGCGCCAGCAGCTTTGGTGGGGGGACCTACAATGAGCAGTTCTTC
>TRBJ1-1|TRBV2|.|.
CASSAEVGNTEAFF
TGTGCCAGCAGTGCGGAAGTGGGAAACACTGAAGCTTTCTTT
>TRBJ2-2|TRBV5-1|.|.
CASSLVTTNTGELFF
TGCGCCAGCAGCTTGGTTACCACGAACACCGGGGAGCTGTTTTTT
>TRBJ1-1|TRBV29-1|.|.
CSVRQDLFPNTEAFF
TGCAGCGTTCGGCAGGACCTATTTCCGAACACTGAAGCTTTCTTT
>TRBJ2-5|TRBV28|.|TRBD1
CASSSRTGTGSLTQYF
TGTGCCAGCAGCTCAAGAACCGGGACAGGGTCGTTGACCCAGTACTTC